This TCR beta chain was sequenced during a study of blood T cells in healthy people across ages. The authors drew roughly 9.8 milliliters of peripheral blood from each donor. A minimum of 6 micrograms of total RNA was extracted per sample. Study results and limitations: Changes seen in expanded clonotypes were possibly confounded by donor CMV status left unknown.

Note on this clonotype: As yet, its antigen is unknown. The junction departs from the called germline gene at one end, perhaps through a read error.

The second PCR ran roughly 6 to 11 cycles with a sample-barcoded 5' primer and J-beta primers. Each cDNA was tagged by a template-switch adaptor containing 12 random nucleotides. MiXCR, applied by TCRdb to the 5' RACE reads, yields one record per CDR3 protein. The top ten hold roughly 22% of the sample, which has approximately 850,000 distinct CDR3 sequences, 55% to 75% seen once. The sample consisted of blood. The sequence derives from a man aged 30 to 45 in good health.

CDR3 sequence: CASSVGDGYTF. The CDR3 DNA reads TGTGCCAGCAGCGTGGGAGATGGCTATACCTTC. This sequence joins TRBV5-6 and TRBJ1-2; D unresolved. This CDR3 has 11 residues. CDR1 is SGHDT and CDR2 is YYEEEE in the germline V gene.